A selection of T cell receptor beta chains follows, all from one sample in a study of identical twins. Via MiXCR, TCRdb re-called the 5' RACE reads, giving one row per CDR3 protein. The data contain a few hundred thousand distinct CDR3 sequences, under 20% of them singletons. The sequencing input was naive T cells sorted from blood. These receptors came from a man aged 45-65 years in good health. Each CDR3 is given with its conserved first and last residue. Fields, in order: D gene, clone size, J gene, V gene, CDR3 DNA, CDR3 protein. The D gene is left open where the match is weak. A clone size is listed for some rows: how often the clone was seen (once, few, many), or a class if it is expanded.

D gene: TRBD1
clone size: -
J gene: TRBJ1-5
V gene: TRBV2
CDR3 DNA: TGTGCCAGCAGTTTCATCCCCGGACAGGGCGCGATATATAGCAATCAGCCCCAGCATTTT
CDR3 protein: CASSFIPGQGAIYSNQPQHF

D gene: TRBD2
clone size: -
J gene: TRBJ2-1
V gene: TRBV7-3
CDR3 DNA: TGTGCCAGCAGCTTAAGGTCTCATCCGGGACTAGCGGGAGCAAACTACAATGAGCAGTTCTTC
CDR3 protein: CASSLRSHPGLAGANYNEQFF

D gene: -
clone size: many
J gene: TRBJ2-7
V gene: TRBV2
CDR3 DNA: TGTGCCAGCAGTGAAGCGCTGAAGGGGCGAATCTCCTACGAGCAGTACTTC
CDR3 protein: CASSEALKGRISYEQYF

D gene: -
clone size: -
J gene: TRBJ1-5
V gene: TRBV20-1
CDR3 DNA: TGCAGTGCCGCCAGGAATAGCAATCAGCCCCAGCATTTT
CDR3 protein: CSAARNSNQPQHF

D gene: TRBD1
clone size: many
J gene: TRBJ2-1
V gene: TRBV5-6
CDR3 DNA: TGTGCCAGCAGCCGGGACAGGGGATTTGGTGAGCAGTTCTTC
CDR3 protein: CASSRDRGFGEQFF

D gene: TRBD2
clone size: -
J gene: TRBJ2-3
V gene: TRBV30
CDR3 DNA: TGTGCCTGGGGGCGTGCGGGAGGGCCAAGGACGCAGTATTTT
CDR3 protein: CAWGRAGGPRTQYF

D gene: -
clone size: -
J gene: TRBJ2-1
V gene: TRBV20-1
CDR3 DNA: TGCAGTGCTAGAGTGCAAATGAATGAGCAGTTCTTC
CDR3 protein: CSARVQMNEQFF

D gene: TRBD1
clone size: few
J gene: TRBJ2-5
V gene: TRBV6-5
CDR3 DNA: TGTGCCAGCAGTTACTCAATCGGACAGGGTTTGAGGGAGACCCAGTACTTC
CDR3 protein: CASSYSIGQGLRETQYF

D gene: -
clone size: many
J gene: TRBJ1-2
V gene: TRBV20-1
CDR3 DNA: TGCAGTGCTAGAGATATAATATCAGCTAACTATGGCTACACCTTC
CDR3 protein: CSARDIISANYGYTF

D gene: -
clone size: -
J gene: TRBJ1-4
V gene: TRBV27
CDR3 DNA: TGTGCCAGCTCCCGCGAGGGGTTAGGCGAAAAACTGTTTTTT
CDR3 protein: CASSREGLGEKLFF

D gene: TRBD1
clone size: few
J gene: TRBJ1-6
V gene: TRBV20-1
CDR3 DNA: TGCAGTGCTAGCCGGGACAGATATAATTCACCCCTCCACTTT
CDR3 protein: CSASRDRYNSPLHF

D gene: -
clone size: many
J gene: TRBJ1-4
V gene: TRBV18
CDR3 DNA: TGTGCCAGCTCATCTAGGACGGCTTCTAATGAAAAACTGTTTTTT
CDR3 protein: CASSSRTASNEKLFF

D gene: TRBD2
clone size: few
J gene: TRBJ2-2
V gene: TRBV12-3/TRBV12-4
CDR3 DNA: TGTGCCAGCAGTCGGCCGGGACTAGTTAGGACCGGGGAGCTGTTTTTT
CDR3 protein: CASSRPGLVRTGELFF

D gene: -
clone size: few
J gene: TRBJ2-1
V gene: TRBV7-3
CDR3 DNA: TGTGCCAGCAGCGCCTTAGGAAAGGGTGAGCAGTTCTTC
CDR3 protein: CASSALGKGEQFF

D gene: TRBD1
clone size: -
J gene: TRBJ1-6
V gene: TRBV12-3/TRBV12-4
CDR3 DNA: TGTGCCAGCAGTCTACCCGGGACAGGGGTCTCTTCACCCCTCCACTTT
CDR3 protein: CASSLPGTGVSSPLHF

D gene: TRBD2
clone size: -
J gene: TRBJ2-1
V gene: TRBV7-3
CDR3 DNA: TGTGCCAGCAGCGCTAGCGGGAGAGGATTGGAGGAGCAGTTCTTC
CDR3 protein: CASSASGRGLEEQFF

D gene: -
clone size: many
J gene: TRBJ2-5
V gene: TRBV3-1
CDR3 DNA: TGTGCCGCCGGTGGTCCGCGGGAGACCCAGTACTTC
CDR3 protein: CAAGGPRETQYF

D gene: TRBD1
clone size: many
J gene: TRBJ2-6
V gene: TRBV5-1
CDR3 DNA: TGCGCCAGCAGCTCCGGGACAGGAAACTCTGGGGCCAACGTCCTGACTTTC
CDR3 protein: CASSSGTGNSGANVLTF

D gene: -
clone size: few
J gene: TRBJ1-1
V gene: TRBV5-1
CDR3 DNA: TGCGCCAGCAGCCACGCTTCTTCGAACACTGAAGCTTTCTTT
CDR3 protein: CASSHASSNTEAFF

D gene: -
clone size: few
J gene: TRBJ1-4
V gene: TRBV20-1
CDR3 DNA: TGCAGTGCCAGGGAAGAGGGTGAAAAACTGTTTTTT
CDR3 protein: CSAREEGEKLFF

D gene: TRBD2
clone size: -
J gene: TRBJ2-5
V gene: TRBV7-6
CDR3 DNA: TGTGCCAGCAGCGGGGGAGGGTCAACCCAAGAGACCCAGTACTTC
CDR3 protein: CASSGGGSTQETQYF

D gene: -
clone size: -
J gene: TRBJ1-1
V gene: TRBV20-1
CDR3 DNA: TGCAGTGCTAGGCCCGGATGGGACACTGAAGCTTTCTTT
CDR3 protein: CSARPGWDTEAFF

D gene: -
clone size: -
J gene: TRBJ2-7
V gene: TRBV3-1
CDR3 DNA: TGTGCCAGCAGCCAAGACTCGACCGGTTACGAGCAGTACTTC
CDR3 protein: CASSQDSTGYEQYF

D gene: TRBD2
clone size: -
J gene: TRBJ2-5
V gene: TRBV2
CDR3 DNA: TGTGCCAGCAGTACGACTAGCGGGCCTCAAGAGACCCAGTACTTC
CDR3 protein: CASSTTSGPQETQYF

D gene: TRBD2
clone size: -
J gene: TRBJ2-3
V gene: TRBV5-1
CDR3 DNA: TGCGCCAGCAGCTTTGGGGGACTACTATTCACAGATACGCAGTATTTT
CDR3 protein: CASSFGGLLFTDTQYF

D gene: TRBD1
clone size: -
J gene: TRBJ2-1
V gene: TRBV9
CDR3 DNA: TGTGCCAGCAGCGTAGTAGACAGGGGGGGCAATGAGCAGTTCTTC
CDR3 protein: CASSVVDRGGNEQFF

D gene: TRBD1
clone size: many
J gene: TRBJ1-2
V gene: TRBV15
CDR3 DNA: TGTGCCACCAGCAGAGATCAGGGGACAGGGCCTGGCTACACCTTC
CDR3 protein: CATSRDQGTGPGYTF

D gene: TRBD2
clone size: -
J gene: TRBJ2-7
V gene: TRBV20-1
CDR3 DNA: TGCAGTGCTAGACTAGCGGGGGATGAGCAGTACTTC
CDR3 protein: CSARLAGDEQYF

D gene: TRBD1
clone size: -
J gene: TRBJ2-7
V gene: TRBV19
CDR3 DNA: TGTGCCAGTAGTATAAATGCTTGGGACAGATCCTACGAGCAGTACTTC
CDR3 protein: CASSINAWDRSYEQYF

D gene: -
clone size: -
J gene: TRBJ2-3
V gene: TRBV3-1
CDR3 DNA: TGTGCCAGCAGCCAAGACGCGGGGGCGGCCACAGATACGCAGTATTTT
CDR3 protein: CASSQDAGAATDTQYF

D gene: -
clone size: -
J gene: TRBJ2-1
V gene: TRBV7-3
CDR3 DNA: TGTGCCAGCAGCTTAAGGGCTAATGAGCAGTTCTTC
CDR3 protein: CASSLRANEQFF

D gene: -
clone size: many
J gene: TRBJ2-7
V gene: TRBV4-1
CDR3 DNA: TGCGCCAGCAGCCAAGCCGGGGTAAGGGAGCAGTACTTC
CDR3 protein: CASSQAGVREQYF

D gene: -
clone size: -
J gene: TRBJ2-5
V gene: TRBV7-9
CDR3 DNA: TGTGCCAGCAGCTTCTTCTCGAGTGGAGAGACCCAGTACTTC
CDR3 protein: CASSFFSSGETQYF

D gene: TRBD1
clone size: -
J gene: TRBJ2-7
V gene: TRBV20-1
CDR3 DNA: TGCAGTGCTAGAGCCGGACAGGACGAGCAGTACTTC
CDR3 protein: CSARAGQDEQYF

D gene: TRBD2
clone size: -
J gene: TRBJ2-1
V gene: TRBV10-3
CDR3 DNA: TGTGCCATCAGTGACGTAGCGGGAGGGGGCAATGAGCAGTTCTTC
CDR3 protein: CAISDVAGGGNEQFF

D gene: TRBD1
clone size: many
J gene: TRBJ2-5
V gene: TRBV5-1
CDR3 DNA: TGCGCCAGCAGTCCCGAACTGACAGGGGCTCTCCAAGAGACCCAGTACTTC
CDR3 protein: CASSPELTGALQETQYF

D gene: -
clone size: few
J gene: TRBJ2-7
V gene: TRBV25-1
CDR3 DNA: TGTGCCAGCTCCAGGGTACGGGGTTCCGAGCAGTACTTC
CDR3 protein: CASSRVRGSEQYF

D gene: -
clone size: -
J gene: TRBJ1-5
V gene: TRBV6-1
CDR3 DNA: TGTGCCAGCACATACCGGGGGAAAGGTCAGCCCCAGCATTTT
CDR3 protein: CASTYRGKGQPQHF

D gene: -
clone size: -
J gene: TRBJ1-5
V gene: TRBV7-9
CDR3 DNA: TGTGCCAGCAGCTTAGCGGCCCAGCCCCAGCATTTT
CDR3 protein: CASSLAAQPQHF

D gene: -
clone size: -
J gene: TRBJ1-2
V gene: TRBV7-9
CDR3 DNA: TGTGCCAGCAGCTTAGGTCCGGATGGCTACACCTTC
CDR3 protein: CASSLGPDGYTF

D gene: -
clone size: few
J gene: TRBJ1-5
V gene: TRBV25-1
CDR3 DNA: TGTGCCAGCAGTGAAATAGGGTCCAATCAGCCCCAGCATTTT
CDR3 protein: CASSEIGSNQPQHF

D gene: -
clone size: few
J gene: TRBJ1-5
V gene: TRBV28
CDR3 DNA: TGTGCCAGCACTGAATACCCACCGAATCAGCCCCAGCATTTT
CDR3 protein: CASTEYPPNQPQHF

D gene: TRBD1
clone size: -
J gene: TRBJ1-1
V gene: TRBV2
CDR3 DNA: TGTGCCAGCAGCAAGGACAGGGGGTCGGGCACTGAAGCTTTCTTT
CDR3 protein: CASSKDRGSGTEAFF

D gene: TRBD1
clone size: -
J gene: TRBJ2-6
V gene: TRBV5-1
CDR3 DNA: TGCGCCAGCAGCTTTCGGACAGGGTTAGATGGGGCCAACGTCCTGACTTTC
CDR3 protein: CASSFRTGLDGANVLTF

D gene: TRBD1
clone size: -
J gene: TRBJ1-2
V gene: TRBV20-1
CDR3 DNA: TGCAGTGCTAGAGGTGACAGGGGCGCCTATGGCTACACCTTC
CDR3 protein: CSARGDRGAYGYTF

D gene: -
clone size: -
J gene: TRBJ2-1
V gene: TRBV12-3/TRBV12-4
CDR3 DNA: TGTGCCAGCACCTTAGAAAACTTCTACAATGAGCAGTTCTTC
CDR3 protein: CASTLENFYNEQFF

D gene: -
clone size: few
J gene: TRBJ2-1
V gene: TRBV6-5
CDR3 DNA: TGTGCCAGCAGTTACCGGGACCCCTACCGTTACAATGAGCAGTTCTTC
CDR3 protein: CASSYRDPYRYNEQFF

D gene: -
clone size: few
J gene: TRBJ1-2
V gene: TRBV20-1
CDR3 DNA: TGCAGTGCTAGAGATAATAGCCGTAGTGGCTACACCTTC
CDR3 protein: CSARDNSRSGYTF

D gene: TRBD1
clone size: many
J gene: TRBJ1-3
V gene: TRBV4-2
CDR3 DNA: TGTGCCAGCAGCCAAAGGGGACAGTTCTCTGGAAACACCATATATTTT
CDR3 protein: CASSQRGQFSGNTIYF

D gene: -
clone size: -
J gene: TRBJ1-1
V gene: TRBV21-1
CDR3 DNA: TGTGCCAGCAGCACCCCTGACTCATCGGGCATGAACACTGAAGCTTTCTTT
CDR3 protein: CASSTPDSSGMNTEAFF

D gene: -
clone size: -
J gene: TRBJ1-2
V gene: TRBV9
CDR3 DNA: TGTGCCAGCAGCGTAGTGGGGGACTATGGCTACACCTTC
CDR3 protein: CASSVVGDYGYTF

D gene: -
clone size: many
J gene: TRBJ2-2
V gene: TRBV6-5
CDR3 DNA: TGTGCCAGCAGTTACTCCCTAGCAGAAACGAACACCGGGGAGCTGTTTTTT
CDR3 protein: CASSYSLAETNTGELFF

D gene: -
clone size: few
J gene: TRBJ2-5
V gene: TRBV7-9
CDR3 DNA: TGTGCCAGCAGCTTACTAGCTCGCCAAGAGACCCAGTACTTC
CDR3 protein: CASSLLARQETQYF

D gene: -
clone size: -
J gene: TRBJ1-4
V gene: TRBV15
CDR3 DNA: TGTGCCACCAGCAGAGGGTCAACTAATGAAAAACTGTTTTTT
CDR3 protein: CATSRGSTNEKLFF

D gene: -
clone size: few
J gene: TRBJ2-5
V gene: TRBV10-3
CDR3 DNA: TGTGCCATCAGTGAGGGGGCCAGGTACCAAGAGACCCAGTACTTC
CDR3 protein: CAISEGARYQETQYF

D gene: -
clone size: -
J gene: TRBJ2-7
V gene: TRBV11-2
CDR3 DNA: TGTGCCAGCAGCTTAGATCAATGGGGGGCCGGGGGGGAGCAGTACTTC
CDR3 protein: CASSLDQWGAGGEQYF

D gene: -
clone size: many
J gene: TRBJ2-1
V gene: TRBV11-2
CDR3 DNA: TGTGCCAGCAGCTCCACCCCTCATCCCTACAATGAGCAGTTCTTC
CDR3 protein: CASSSTPHPYNEQFF